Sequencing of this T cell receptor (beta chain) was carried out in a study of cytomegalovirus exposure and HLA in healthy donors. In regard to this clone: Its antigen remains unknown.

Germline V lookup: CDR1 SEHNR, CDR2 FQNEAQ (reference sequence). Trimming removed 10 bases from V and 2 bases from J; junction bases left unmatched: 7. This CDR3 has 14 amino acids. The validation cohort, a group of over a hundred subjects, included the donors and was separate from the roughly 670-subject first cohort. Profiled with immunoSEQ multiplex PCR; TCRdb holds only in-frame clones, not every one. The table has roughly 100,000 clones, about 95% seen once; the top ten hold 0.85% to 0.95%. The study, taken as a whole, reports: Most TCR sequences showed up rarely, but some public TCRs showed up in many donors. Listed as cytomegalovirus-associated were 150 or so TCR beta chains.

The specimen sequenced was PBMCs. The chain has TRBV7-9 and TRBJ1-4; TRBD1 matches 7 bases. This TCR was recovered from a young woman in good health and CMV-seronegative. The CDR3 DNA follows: TGTGCCACCGGAGAGGGGGCCACTAATGAAAAACTGTTTTTT. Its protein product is CATGEGATNEKLFF.